This T cell receptor beta chain came from a study of OX40 agonist ivuxolimab in advanced cancers. For the study in its entirety: Ivuxolimab was an agonistic, fully human IgG2 monoclonal antibody directed against OX40 (CD134), a costimulatory receptor. Intravenous ivuxolimab was administered to patients every 2 weeks at six dose levels: 0.01, 0.1, 0.3, 1.5, 3 and 10 mg/kg. Of the roughly 52 dose-escalation patients, hepatocellular carcinoma was present in about 20, melanoma in some 15, renal cell carcinoma in 9 and head and neck cancer in 9. In the dose-escalation cohort, more than 75% of patients were male, and the mean age was approximately 64 years, with a range of roughly 23 to 85. Patients were allowed to have had prior anti-PD-1, anti-PD-L1 or anti-CTLA-4 therapy, and approximately 40% of the dose-escalation patients had been treated with checkpoint inhibitors. Three dose-escalation patients achieved partial responses, one with hepatocellular carcinoma and two with cutaneous melanoma. Peripheral TCRbeta sequencing was intended to test whether TCR sequence diversity was altered and clonal T-cell expansion was caused by ivuxolimab. The paper reports the monotherapy dose-escalation portion (N of about 50 patients) of the phase I ivuxolimab trial. Study-wide conclusions, independent of this receptor: After ivuxolimab, more expanded clones were found on average in CD8+ T cells than in CD4+ T cells. Low levels of normalized T-cell clonal expansion were also shown by some nonresponding patients. At doses from 0.1 to 3.0 mg/kg, clonal expansion was seen in both CD4+ and CD8+ blood T cells between baseline and week 6. In the 0.1-3.0 mg/kg groups, partial responders had among the lowest normalized peripheral clonal expansion, particularly in CD8+ T cells. Antigen specificity was not determined for the clonally expanded peripheral T cells.

Genomic DNA was extracted from sorted cells for sequencing of the TCRbeta CDR3 region. The immunoSEQ Assay was used for sequencing of TCRbeta CDR3 regions. Not all clones reach the TCRdb copy of this immuneACCESS table, which keeps in-frame sequences only. Checked studies attribute under half of the gap to unresolved V genes and leave the rest unexplained. For this sample there are 26,000 or so clones; approximately 90% appear just once. The ten biggest clones cover approximately 19% of the sample. Patients with autoimmune disease history or receiving systemic immunosuppression were excluded from the trial. Peripheral blood for TCR sequencing was drawn from every dose cohort at baseline, at cycle 4 day 1 and at cycle 7 day 1. The samples were drawn from a first-in-human, open-label, multicenter phase I dose-escalation trial of ivuxolimab. The trial enrolled adults with locally advanced or metastatic head and neck squamous cell, hepatocellular, melanoma or renal cell carcinoma. Before TCR sequencing, CD4+ and CD8+ T cells were separately sorted from peripheral blood.

The CDR3 covers 16 residues, taking in both the cysteine and the phenylalanine. Only the CDR3 part of the read is kept: 48 bases, read in frame from the first base. Looking up the germline V gene yields CDR1 SGHTS and CDR2 YDEGEE. The junction carries 24 bases between V and J, which are trimmed by 0 bases and 14 bases respectively. Comments on this clone: Its antigen target is currently unknown. No quality values exist for individual bases; no much larger clone is one base distant.

The chain uses TRBV5-8 and TRBJ2-1; a confident D gene designation cannot be given. This clonotype was sampled from an adult with an advanced solid tumor such as melanoma, head and neck, liver or kidney cancer. Sequenced here: CD4+ or CD8+ T cells sorted from blood, sampled in a trial of the OX40 agonist ivuxolimab. The CDR3: CASSLASGLKQIGKFF. In nucleotide form, the sequence is TGTGCCAGCAGCTTGGCCAGTGGTTTAAAGCAGATCGGAAAGTTCTTC.